What follows are 10 T cell receptor beta chains derived from one specimen sequenced in a study of CD4 T cells in relation to SARS-CoV-2 and coronaviruses. TCRdb's copy holds only in-frame clones and misses some; the assay was immunoSEQ multiplex PCR. The table records about 23,000 clones, around 78% of them present only once. Antigen specificity for these receptors is unknown. The unexposed donors gave CD4+ T cells in about 2011-2018, prior to COVID-19. After roughly ten days of culture, CD4+ T cells were isolated. Sequencing input: CD4+ T cells from PBMCs, cultured in vitro. The receptors were gathered from a human donor in good health.

The chain employs TRBV12-3 or TRBV12-4 and TRBJ2-7; 7 positions match TRBD2. The CDR3 contains 13 residues. The J segment lost 6 bases and the V segment lost 7 bases, leaving 9 bases of the junction unmatched. In DNA, the CDR3 is TGTGCCAGCAAGCGGCTAGCGGAAGGCGAGCAGTACTTC. It yields the protein CASKRLAEGEQYF.

CDR3 residues: CASTLPGVAETQYF. DNA of the CDR3: TGTGCCAGCACCCTACCGGGGGTAGCAGAGACCCAGTACTTC. The V call is TRBV28, the J call TRBJ2-5; possibly TRBD2 for D (6 bases). The CDR3 is 14 amino acids. V dropped 7 bases and J dropped 4 bases, with 16 bases sitting between them. Germline loops: CDR1 MDHEN, CDR2 SYDVKM. The full variable domain, rest sourced from reference TRBV28 and TRBJ2-5, is DVKVTQSSRYLVKRTGEKVFLECVQDMDHENMFWYRQDPGLGLRLIYFSYDVKMKEKGDIPEGYSVSREKKERFSLILESASTNQTSMYLCASTLPGVAETQYFGPGTRLLVL.

V gene TRBV3-1 (or the pseudogene TRBV3-2) combines with J gene TRBJ2-1; the match to TRBD2 covers 9 bases. The ends lost 4 bases at V and 2 bases at J; junction bases unmatched: 9. The length of the CDR3 is 17 residues. The V gene's germline CDR1 is LGHDT and CDR2 YNNKEL (reference sequence). CDR3 nucleotide sequence: TGTGCCAGCAGCCCAAGTGGCCTAGCGGGACCCTACAATGAGCAGTTCTTC. Encoded protein: CASSPSGLAGPYNEQFF.

V and J are TRBV2 and TRBJ1-6, with a tentative D call TRBD1 (6 bases). The germline gives CDR1 SNHLY, CDR2 FYNNEI. The CDR3 spans 14 residues. V was shortened by 6 bases and J by 10 bases, with 16 bases between the two germline ends. CDR3 nucleotide sequence: TGTGCCAGCAGCCCACAGGGTGGTGAATCACCCCTCCACTTT. It encodes CASSPQGGESPLHF.

This chain links TRBV18 with TRBJ1-1; 8 nucleotides agree with TRBD1. With 3 bases clipped from V and 5 bases from J, the junction kept 14 bases outside the gene matches. The CDR3 is 17 amino acids. Germline CDR1 KGHSH, CDR2 LQKENI. In nucleotides, the CDR3 is TGTGCCAGCTCACCGGGGGCAGGGGGCGAAATGGGGACTGAAGCTTTCTTT. Amino acid sequence: CASSPGAGGEMGTEAFF.

J is TRBJ2-2 and V is TRBV19; D remains unclear. The CDR3 extends over 14 amino acids. In germline, CDR1 is LNHDA, CDR2 SQIVND (reference sequence). V was cut by 0 bases and J by 10 bases, with 12 bases left in between. The CDR3 here is CASSIDQTATELFF. The CDR3 nucleotides read TGTGCCAGTAGTATAGATCAGACCGCCACGGAGCTGTTTTTT.

This rearrangement joins TRBV11-2 to TRBJ2-5; 8 bases map to TRBD2. The J segment lost 1 base and the V segment lost 2 bases, leaving 0 bases of the junction unmatched. The germline V gene has CDR1 SGHAT and CDR2 FQNNGV. The CDR3 consists of 14 residues. The CDR3 is CASSLLAGQETQYF. Written as DNA, the CDR3 is TGTGCCAGCAGCTTACTAGCGGGCCAAGAGACCCAGTACTTC.

The chain combines TRBV2 with TRBJ1-1, with D possibly being TRBD1 (6 bases). Germline V gene lookup returns CDR1 SNHLY and CDR2 FYNNEI. This CDR3 spans 18 amino acids. Trimming stripped 6 bases from V and 4 bases from J, with 27 bases between. CDR3 loop: CASSFAVDNRDLVTEAFF. As DNA, the CDR3 is TGTGCCAGCAGCTTCGCCGTTGACAACAGGGATCTCGTCACTGAAGCTTTCTTT. Based on the CDR3 plus reference TRBV2 and TRBJ1-1, the full variable domain is EPEVTQTPSHQVTQMGQEVILRCVPISNHLYFYWYRQILGQKVEFLVSFYNNEISEKSEIFDDQFSVERPDGSNFTLKIRSTKLEDSAMYFCASSFAVDNRDLVTEAFFGQGTRLTVV.

CDR3 in DNA: TGTGCCAGCAGCCCCGAACCGGACAGGGTTGGGGGCTACACCTTC. It is translated as CASSPEPDRVGGYTF. This rearrangement joins TRBV11-2 to TRBJ1-2; TRBD1 aligns across 8 bases. The V segment lost 5 bases and the J segment 8 bases; nucleotides outside the gene matches: 13. Germline V gene sequence: CDR1 SGHAT, CDR2 FQNNGV. The CDR3 runs to 15 residues.

This clone was found once. The gene calls are TRBV6-5 and TRBJ1-1; the match to TRBD1 covers 9 bases. V shed 2 bases and J 12 bases; nucleotides not matched to a gene: 4. This CDR3 has 12 amino acids. CDR1 is MNHEY, CDR2 SVGAGI, per germline. The CDR3 loop reads CASSYGQGISFF. The CDR3 DNA is TGTGCCAGCAGTTACGGACAGGGGATTTCTTTCTTT.